This is a list of T cell receptor beta chains from one sample in a study of blood T cell repertoires in COVID-19. Here immunoSEQ multiplex PCR was the method, and the copy in TCRdb shows in-frame clones only, minus some. The repertoire holds some 65,000 clones, with approximately 84% as singletons. The sample taken for sequencing was peripheral blood. These receptors all come from a man between 35 and 55 years old with COVID-19, enrolled during active disease. CDR3s include the opening cysteine and the closing phenylalanine or tryptophan. D genes are given only for firm matches. For some rows the clone size is stated as once, few or many, or as a class when expanded; others skip it.

cdr3_nt: TGTGCCAGCGGGGCGGCTCCCTCGGAGACCCAGTACTTC
cdr3_aa: CASGAAPSETQYF
d_call: -
j_call: TRBJ2-5
v_call: TRBV21-1
clone_size: -

cdr3_nt: TGCGCCAGCAGCCCCGGACAGGGAGATAACACTGAAGCTTTCTTT
cdr3_aa: CASSPGQGDNTEAFF
d_call: TRBD1
j_call: TRBJ1-1
v_call: TRBV5-1
clone_size: -

cdr3_nt: TGCGCCAGCAGCTTGGCCTGGCAGGGTAAAGACTCTGAAGCTTTCTTT
cdr3_aa: CASSLAWQGKDSEAFF
d_call: -
j_call: TRBJ1-1
v_call: TRBV5-1
clone_size: -

cdr3_nt: TGTGCCAGCAGCCCCCAACAGGGCCCGTCCTACAATGAGCAGTTCTTC
cdr3_aa: CASSPQQGPSYNEQFF
d_call: -
j_call: TRBJ2-1
v_call: TRBV7-6
clone_size: once

cdr3_nt: TGCGCCATCGTCCCCGCGGGGAGCTATGGCTACACCTTC
cdr3_aa: CAIVPAGSYGYTF
d_call: -
j_call: TRBJ1-2
v_call: TRBV10-2
clone_size: -

cdr3_nt: TGTGCCAGCAGCCAAGGTTTACAGGGGGCTGTGAACACTGAAGCTTTCTTT
cdr3_aa: CASSQGLQGAVNTEAFF
d_call: TRBD1
j_call: TRBJ1-1
v_call: TRBV4-2
clone_size: once

cdr3_nt: TGTGCCAGCAGCTTGGGGACAGCGCATGAAAAACTGTTTTTT
cdr3_aa: CASSLGTAHEKLFF
d_call: -
j_call: TRBJ1-4
v_call: TRBV5-4
clone_size: -

cdr3_nt: TGTGCCAGCAGCCGGGACAGTGCCCTTACCTCTGGAAACACCATATATTTT
cdr3_aa: CASSRDSALTSGNTIYF
d_call: TRBD1
j_call: TRBJ1-3
v_call: TRBV7-9
clone_size: -

cdr3_nt: TGTGCCAGCAGTGGATTAAACCAGGGGAATCAGCCCCAGCATTTT
cdr3_aa: CASSGLNQGNQPQHF
d_call: -
j_call: TRBJ1-5
v_call: TRBV2
clone_size: -

cdr3_nt: TGTGCCAGCAGTTCATATTCTAACACAGATACGCAGTATTTT
cdr3_aa: CASSSYSNTDTQYF
d_call: -
j_call: TRBJ2-3
v_call: TRBV28
clone_size: once

cdr3_nt: TGTGCCAGCAGTTACTCGAAACAAGGGGGAAACACTGAAGCTTTCTTT
cdr3_aa: CASSYSKQGGNTEAFF
d_call: -
j_call: TRBJ1-1
v_call: TRBV6-5
clone_size: -

cdr3_nt: TGTGCCAGCAGTTTACTACTTATCTATGGCTACACCTTC
cdr3_aa: CASSLLLIYGYTF
d_call: -
j_call: TRBJ1-2
v_call: TRBV28
clone_size: -

cdr3_nt: TGTGCCAGCAGCCAAGAACCGGGACAGGGGGCAACTGGGGCCAACGTCCTGACTTTC
cdr3_aa: CASSQEPGQGATGANVLTF
d_call: TRBD1
j_call: TRBJ2-6
v_call: TRBV4-2
clone_size: once

cdr3_nt: TGTGCCAGCATATTGACACAGAACACCGGGGAGCTGTTTTTT
cdr3_aa: CASILTQNTGELFF
d_call: -
j_call: TRBJ2-2
v_call: TRBV2
clone_size: -

cdr3_nt: TGCGCCAGCAGCCAAGGGGACAGGGTACGGTCCGGGGACATTCAGTACTTC
cdr3_aa: CASSQGDRVRSGDIQYF
d_call: TRBD1
j_call: TRBJ2-4
v_call: TRBV5-1
clone_size: -

cdr3_nt: TGTGCCAGAAGCAAACCTCCAGGGAAAACTGAAGCTTTCTTT
cdr3_aa: CARSKPPGKTEAFF
d_call: -
j_call: TRBJ1-1
v_call: TRBV5-3
clone_size: -

cdr3_nt: TGCGCCAGCAGCTACTCCGGGACTAGCGGAGATACGCAGTATTTT
cdr3_aa: CASSYSGTSGDTQYF
d_call: TRBD2
j_call: TRBJ2-3
v_call: TRBV5-1
clone_size: once

cdr3_nt: TGCGCCAGCAGTGACGAAACCGGACTTCGTACCTACGAGCAGTACTTC
cdr3_aa: CASSDETGLRTYEQYF
d_call: -
j_call: TRBJ2-7
v_call: TRBV10-2
clone_size: -

cdr3_nt: TGTGCCAGCAGTGAAACTTCCGTGCGGCCCCAGCATTTT
cdr3_aa: CASSETSVRPQHF
d_call: -
j_call: TRBJ1-5
v_call: TRBV6-1
clone_size: once

cdr3_nt: TGTGCCAGCAGCCGCAAACTAGCGGGGTCCACAGATACGCAGTATTTT
cdr3_aa: CASSRKLAGSTDTQYF
d_call: TRBD2
j_call: TRBJ2-3
v_call: TRBV5-4
clone_size: -

cdr3_nt: TGTGCCTGGAGCGGGGGACAGTCTCCTGGCGGTGAGCAGTTCTTC
cdr3_aa: CAWSGGQSPGGEQFF
d_call: -
j_call: TRBJ2-1
v_call: TRBV30
clone_size: -

cdr3_nt: TGTGCCAGCAGACCTCAGGGAATTAATGAAAAACTGTTTTTT
cdr3_aa: CASRPQGINEKLFF
d_call: -
j_call: TRBJ1-4
v_call: TRBV28
clone_size: -

cdr3_nt: TGTGCCAGCAGCCCCGACAGGGTCACCGGGGAGCTGTTTTTT
cdr3_aa: CASSPDRVTGELFF
d_call: TRBD1
j_call: TRBJ2-2
v_call: TRBV28
clone_size: -

cdr3_nt: TGTGCCAGCAGCTTCCAGACTAGCGGGGGGGGATTAGCCAAAAACATTCAGTACTTC
cdr3_aa: CASSFQTSGGGLAKNIQYF
d_call: TRBD2
j_call: TRBJ2-4
v_call: TRBV7-2
clone_size: -

cdr3_nt: TGCGCCAGCAAATTAGCGGGGGGGAGGAATGAGCAGTTCTTC
cdr3_aa: CASKLAGGRNEQFF
d_call: TRBD2
j_call: TRBJ2-1
v_call: TRBV10-2
clone_size: -

cdr3_nt: TGCGCCAGCAGCTTGGAACGGGGGGTCGAGCAGTACTTC
cdr3_aa: CASSLERGVEQYF
d_call: TRBD2
j_call: TRBJ2-7
v_call: TRBV5-1
clone_size: -

cdr3_nt: TGTGCCAGCAGTTACTCGGGGAGGGGGAACTATGGCTACACCTTC
cdr3_aa: CASSYSGRGNYGYTF
d_call: -
j_call: TRBJ1-2
v_call: TRBV6-5
clone_size: -

cdr3_nt: TGTGCCAGCAGTTCCGGGACAGGGATTCAAGAGACCCAGTACTTC
cdr3_aa: CASSSGTGIQETQYF
d_call: TRBD1
j_call: TRBJ2-5
v_call: TRBV6-6
clone_size: few

cdr3_nt: TGTGCCAGCAGTACACAGGGAGTAGAGACCCAGTACTTC
cdr3_aa: CASSTQGVETQYF
d_call: -
j_call: TRBJ2-5
v_call: TRBV6-2/TRBV6-3
clone_size: -

cdr3_nt: TGCGCCAGCAGCTTGTCCTCGGGACAGGGACTGTACGAGCAGTACTTC
cdr3_aa: CASSLSSGQGLYEQYF
d_call: TRBD1
j_call: TRBJ2-7
v_call: TRBV5-1
clone_size: -

cdr3_nt: TGCAGCGTTCTTCTGAACACTGAAGCTTTCTTT
cdr3_aa: CSVLLNTEAFF
d_call: -
j_call: TRBJ1-1
v_call: TRBV29-1
clone_size: -

cdr3_nt: TGCAGCGTTGAAAGCGTCTACGAGCAGTACTTC
cdr3_aa: CSVESVYEQYF
d_call: -
j_call: TRBJ2-7
v_call: TRBV29-1
clone_size: -

cdr3_nt: TGTGCCAGCAGTGAAGTCGGGACAGGGGGAGGGCCCCAGCATTTT
cdr3_aa: CASSEVGTGGGPQHF
d_call: TRBD1
j_call: TRBJ1-5
v_call: TRBV2
clone_size: -

cdr3_nt: TGTGCCAGCAGTCCCTGGGACTACTACCAAGAGACCCAGTACTTC
cdr3_aa: CASSPWDYYQETQYF
d_call: TRBD2
j_call: TRBJ2-5
v_call: TRBV6-5
clone_size: -

cdr3_nt: TGTGCCAGCAGCAGAGGGACTAGCGGGGCGGGGAACACAGATACGCAGTATTTT
cdr3_aa: CASSRGTSGAGNTDTQYF
d_call: TRBD2
j_call: TRBJ2-3
v_call: TRBV7-3
clone_size: -